Described below is a single T cell receptor beta chain sequence and its context. No cognate antigen has been identified for it. No base quality values were provided; no much bigger clone lies one nucleotide off. Library preparation used the immunoSEQ multiplex PCR assay. In its TCRdb copy, this immuneACCESS table keeps in-frame sequences only and misses some clones. Where compared with another copy, unresolved V genes explain less than half of these, and the others have no known cause. The sample records tens of thousands of clones, 96% of which are singletons. Jointly, the top ten make up around 0.35% of the sample. This specimen belongs to a study of technical replicates of blood from a handful of donors (dated by TCRdb to about 2017). This receptor was taken from a human donor in good health. The sequenced sample consisted of T cells isolated from PBMCs.

The CDR3 corresponds to CASRYRGGSYTF. The nucleotides read TGTGCCAGCAGATACAGGGGAGGAAGCTACACCTTC. Recombination linked TRBV6-5 to TRBJ1-2, and 7 bases in between align with TRBD1. CDR1 and CDR2 are drawn from the germline V gene: MNHEY, SVGAGI. The CDR3 spans 12 residues, from the cysteine through the phenylalanine. The read is trimmed to its CDR3 DNA, 36 bases read in frame from base 1. V is cut back by 6 bases and J by 9 bases, with 7 bases in the junction unmatched.